Listed below are T cell receptor beta chains from one sample, sequenced in a study of CD8+CD57+ T cells in acquired aplastic anemia. TCRdb re-analysed the reads in MiXCR, keeping a single row per CDR3 protein. The sample lists about 220,000 distinct CDR3 sequences, 34% occurring once. Sequencing was performed on sorted CD4+, CD8+, or CD8+CD57+ T cells (not recorded which) from PBMCs. These receptors were collected from a human donor in good health, serving as a control. Each CDR3 is given with its conserved first and last residue. The D gene is left open where the match is weak. Clone sizes are given selectively: once, few, many, or a class where the clone is expanded.

abundance	d_gene	v_gene	j_gene	CDR3nt	CDR3aa
many	-	TRBV2	TRBJ1-6	TGTGCCAGCGGGGGGATTTCCTATAATTCACCCCTCCACTTT	CASGGISYNSPLHF
-	-	TRBV7-9	TRBJ2-7	TGTGCCAGCAGCATATTTACCTACGAGCAGTACTTC	CASSIFTYEQYF
-	TRBD2	TRBV9	TRBJ2-2	TGTGCCAGCAGCCCCAGCGGGAACCCGAACACCGGGGAGCTGTTTTTT	CASSPSGNPNTGELFF
many	-	TRBV20-1	TRBJ2-7	TGCAGTGCTCCCCAAATGACAGACTCCTACGAGCAGTACTTC	CSAPQMTDSYEQYF
-	-	TRBV25-1	TRBJ2-7	TGTGCCAGCAGTGAATATGGGCCCGCTTACGAGCAGTACTTC	CASSEYGPAYEQYF
many	-	TRBV19	TRBJ1-6	TGTGCCAGTAGTACAGGACCATTAGACTCACCCCTCCACTTT	CASSTGPLDSPLHF
many	TRBD2	TRBV19	TRBJ2-5	TGTGCCAGCCAAAACTCAGCGGGGAGAGAGACCCAGTACTTC	CASQNSAGRETQYF
many	TRBD1	TRBV2	TRBJ1-5	TGTGCCAGCTGGGGACAGGGGAATCAGCCCCAGCATTTT	CASWGQGNQPQHF
-	TRBD1	TRBV11-2	TRBJ1-2	TGTGCCAGCAGCTTCGGACAGGGGTCGGCTGGCTACACCTTC	CASSFGQGSAGYTF
many	-	TRBV7-8	TRBJ1-2	TGTGCCAGCAGCCCGGGGCAGCATTATGGCTACACCTTC	CASSPGQHYGYTF
many	-	TRBV7-8	TRBJ1-3	TGTGCCAGCAGCTCATTGAAAAGGGGAACTGGAAACACCATATATTTT	CASSSLKRGTGNTIYF
many	TRBD1	TRBV15	TRBJ1-2	TGTGCCACCAGCGAGGGACAGGCCGTAAACACTTATGGCTACACCTTC	CATSEGQAVNTYGYTF
-	TRBD2	TRBV29-1	TRBJ2-3	TGCAGCGTTAGGGAGTCTAGCGGGATCACAGATACGCAGTATTTT	CSVRESSGITDTQYF
few	-	TRBV20-1	TRBJ1-2	TGCAGTGCCGGGATCCCAGGGGCTAACTATGGCTACACCTTC	CSAGIPGANYGYTF
many	TRBD1	TRBV5-1	TRBJ2-7	TGCGCCAGCAGCTTGGTAGTGAGGGGGCAAGCCTCCTACGAGCAGTACTTC	CASSLVVRGQASYEQYF
few	TRBD1	TRBV2	TRBJ2-7	TGTGCCAGCAGTACCGGGACAGGGGGCTACGAGCAGTACTTC	CASSTGTGGYEQYF
-	-	TRBV20-1	TRBJ2-1	TGCAGTGCTAGAGATATGCGGGATCCAAACAATGAGCAGTTCTTC	CSARDMRDPNNEQFF
-	-	TRBV6-1	TRBJ1-1	TGTGCCAGCAGTGAACACCCAGGGAACACTGAAGCTTTCTTT	CASSEHPGNTEAFF
many	TRBD1	TRBV3-1	TRBJ1-6	TGTGCCAGCAACCTGGGACAGATAGATTCACCCCTCCACTTT	CASNLGQIDSPLHF
-	TRBD1	TRBV2	TRBJ1-2	TGTGCCAGCAGTGAAGACGGGACAGGTAGCTTC	CASSEDGTGSF
many	TRBD1	TRBV12-3/TRBV12-4	TRBJ1-6	TGTGCCAGCAGAAAACAGGGGGCAGTTTATAATTCACCCCTCCACTTT	CASRKQGAVYNSPLHF
few	-	TRBV5-1	TRBJ1-1	TGCGCCAGCAGCCGAGGCGGCGATGAAGCTTTCTTT	CASSRGGDEAFF
-	-	TRBV2	TRBJ2-5	TGTGCCAGCGGTGCCGGGTCTAGCGATGGGGAGACCCAGTACTTC	CASGAGSSDGETQYF
-	TRBD1	TRBV19	TRBJ1-5	TGTGCCAGTAGTATACCAGGGGGGGGTGGAAATCAGCCCCAGCATTTT	CASSIPGGGGNQPQHF
-	TRBD2	TRBV6-1	TRBJ2-3	TGTGCCAGCAGTATGCAGCGGGGGCTCAGCACAGATACGCAGTATTTT	CASSMQRGLSTDTQYF
many	-	TRBV10-1	TRBJ2-3	TGCGCCAGCAGTAACACAGGAGGGTCAGATACGCAGTATTTT	CASSNTGGSDTQYF
many	TRBD1	TRBV20-1	TRBJ1-5	TGCAGTGCAAGACAGGGAGGGGGCAATCAGCCCCAGCATTTT	CSARQGGGNQPQHF
-	-	TRBV7-9	TRBJ2-2	TGTGCCAGTCCAGACTCTGTGAACACCGGGGAGCTGTTTTTT	CASPDSVNTGELFF
few	-	TRBV19	TRBJ1-2	TGTGCCAGTAGTCAGTTGGGGGCCTACTATGGCTACACCTTC	CASSQLGAYYGYTF
few	-	TRBV24-1	TRBJ2-5	TGTGCCACACGGGAGAAGGAGACCCAGTACTTC	CATREKETQYF
-	TRBD1	TRBV12-5	TRBJ2-7	TGTGCTAGTGGTTTGGGTGGGGACAGGGTCTACGAGCAGTACTTC	CASGLGGDRVYEQYF
once	-	TRBV7-8	TRBJ1-2	TGTGCCAGCAGCTCCCGAGGACCGCAAGGGGATGGCTACACCTTC	CASSSRGPQGDGYTF
-	TRBD1	TRBV15	TRBJ2-7	TGTGCCACCAGCAGGCGAGGGACAGCCGAGCAGTACTTC	CATSRRGTAEQYF
-	TRBD2	TRBV6-5	TRBJ2-3	TGTGCCAGCAGTTGGAGGGCCGGCGGGAGTTCAGATACGCAGTATTTT	CASSWRAGGSSDTQYF
once	-	TRBV29-1	TRBJ2-1	TGCAGCGCTAGTGGCCGGACCTACAATGAGCAGTTCTTC	CSASGRTYNEQFF
few	TRBD1	TRBV20-1	TRBJ2-7	TGCGGTGCTCTAGGACAGGGGGAAACCTACGAGCAGTGCTTC	CGALGQGETYEQCF
-	-	TRBV6-1	TRBJ1-2	TGTGCCAGCAGTGAAGCGCTATCTACCCGCGGCTATGGCTACACCTTC	CASSEALSTRGYGYTF
-	-	TRBV5-4	TRBJ1-1	TGTGCCAGCAGCTTCGCAGGGTCAAGCTTGAACACTGAAGCTTTCTTT	CASSFAGSSLNTEAFF
-	TRBD1	TRBV5-1	TRBJ1-3	TGCGCCAGCAGCCTGACAGGGTTTGGAAACACCATACATTTT	CASSLTGFGNTIHF
many	-	TRBV5-4	TRBJ1-2	TGTGCCAGCAGAAGAGCAGGAACTAACTATGGCTACACCTTC	CASRRAGTNYGYTF
many	-	TRBV19	TRBJ1-5	TGTGAAAATAGCAGAAACAGCAATCAGCCCCAGCATTTT	CENSRNSNQPQHF
-	-	TRBV2	TRBJ1-1	TGTGCCAGCGGCGGGCAGGGGAATGAAGCTTTCTTT	CASGGQGNEAFF
-	-	TRBV5-1	TRBJ2-3	TGCGCCAGCAGCTACGGGGACTTTAACACAGATACGCAGTATTTT	CASSYGDFNTDTQYF
-	TRBD1	TRBV29-1	TRBJ1-1	TGCAGCGTTACAGGGGGTCCGACTGAAGCTTTCTTT	CSVTGGPTEAFF
many	-	TRBV20-1	TRBJ2-3	TGCAGTGCTAGAGATTGGTCCTACGCCACAGATACGCAGTATTTT	CSARDWSYATDTQYF
-	-	TRBV27	TRBJ1-5	TGTGCCAGCAGTTTAAGTGGGATCAATCAGCCCCAGCATTTT	CASSLSGINQPQHF
-	-	TRBV10-3	TRBJ2-5	TGTGCCACCTCGAAGGTGGAAGAGACCCAGTACTTC	CATSKVEETQYF
-	-	TRBV10-3	TRBJ2-5	TGTGCCATCAACCCGGGGGACAGCCAAGAGACCCAGTACTTC	CAINPGDSQETQYF
few	TRBD2	TRBV5-6	TRBJ2-3	TGTGCCAGCAGCTCAACCTCTAGCGGGGGACCGAGCACAGATACGCAGTATTTT	CASSSTSSGGPSTDTQYF
-	TRBD1	TRBV3-1	TRBJ1-1	TGTGCCAGCAGCCCGGGACAGGGTACCATGAACACTGAAGCTTTCTTT	CASSPGQGTMNTEAFF
few	-	TRBV20-1	TRBJ2-7	TGCAGTGCCTCCGGGGCAGGGGACTACGAGCAGTACTTC	CSASGAGDYEQYF
many	TRBD1	TRBV19	TRBJ1-5	TGTGCCAGTAGTATAGGGACAGGGGGTACCGGGGCTCAGCCCCAGCATTTT	CASSIGTGGTGAQPQHF
few	-	TRBV28	TRBJ2-7	TGTGCCAGCAGCCCTTCGCGGGGAACCTACGAGCAGTACTTC	CASSPSRGTYEQYF
many	-	TRBV15	TRBJ1-2	TGTGCCACCAGCCCGGACCCCTCGAACTATGGCTACACCTTC	CATSPDPSNYGYTF
-	-	TRBV7-2	TRBJ2-5	TGTGCCAGCAGCCCAAGGGTTGCGGAGACCCAGTACTTC	CASSPRVAETQYF